The rows below give T cell receptor beta chains drawn from one sample of a study of blood T cell repertoires in COVID-19. Sequenced by immunoSEQ multiplex PCR; TCRdb stores in-frame clones only, minus some. Of fewer than 200,000 clones in the sample, around 93% are singletons; the top ten hold 4.8%. The sample consisted of peripheral blood. The receptors were sampled from a man aged 25 to 40 with COVID-19, enrolled during active disease. CDR3s include the opening cysteine and the closing phenylalanine or tryptophan. The order of the fields is D gene, clone size, J gene, V gene, CDR3 DNA, CDR3 protein. The D gene is left open where the match is weak. Clone size, where shown, is once, few, many, or a class for clones that have expanded.

>TRBD1|-|TRBJ1-1|TRBV28
TGTGCCAGCAGCCCCCGGACAGGGTGGTCTGAAGCTTTCTTT
CASSPRTGWSEAFF
>-|-|TRBJ1-1|TRBV5-1
TGCGCCAGCAGACCCTTTTCGAGTGAGGACACTGAAGCTTTCTTT
CASRPFSSEDTEAFF
>TRBD1|-|TRBJ1-2|TRBV19
TGTGCCAGTAGTATCATGACAGGGGTGAACTTCCCCCTCACCTTC
CASSIMTGVNFPLTF
>TRBD1|-|TRBJ1-2|TRBV28
TGTGCCAGCAGTTTGTCCGTAGGGGGCGGCTACACCTTC
CASSLSVGGGYTF
>-|-|TRBJ2-7|TRBV9
TGTGCCAGCAGCGTTGGAGACAGTCCCTACGAGCAGTACTTC
CASSVGDSPYEQYF
>-|-|TRBJ1-2|TRBV9
TGTGCCAGCAGCCGCTCTACGAGGGAGTGGGATGGCTACACCTTC
CASSRSTREWDGYTF
>TRBD1|-|TRBJ1-3|TRBV19
TGTGCCAGCCGGGACAGGACCACTACTGTCTCTGGAAACACCATATATTTT
CASRDRTTTVSGNTIYF
>-|few|TRBJ1-1|TRBV7-6
TGTGCCAGCGACCCCGGGGGATACCTTACGAACACTGAAGCTTTCTTT
CASDPGGYLTNTEAFF
>-|once|TRBJ1-1|TRBV7-3
TGTGCCAGCAGCCCATTTGCTAGGGGGTTTATGAACACTGAAGCTTTCTTT
CASSPFARGFMNTEAFF
>TRBD1|-|TRBJ1-4|TRBV6-1
TGTGCCAGCAGTGAAAGACAGGGGGAGAATGAAAAACTGTTTTTT
CASSERQGENEKLFF
>TRBD1|-|TRBJ2-2|TRBV11-3
TGTGCCAGCAGCCCCGACAGGGTCACCGGGGAGCTGTTTTTT
CASSPDRVTGELFF
>-|-|TRBJ2-5|TRBV29-1
TGCAGCGTCCCCCCCACACAGGGGGGGGTCGGGACCCAGTACTTC
CSVPPTQGGVGTQYF
>TRBD2|once|TRBJ2-5|TRBV13
TGTGCCAGCAGCTTAGGGCAGGGAGGGCAAGAGACCCAGTACTTC
CASSLGQGGQETQYF
>-|-|TRBJ2-3|TRBV7-3
TGTGCCAGCAGCACGTCGCTGGCAGGATCGCAGTATTTT
CASSTSLAGSQYF
>-|-|TRBJ1-4|TRBV5-1
TGCGCCAGCAGCGCGGGGACGGTTGCAACTAATGAAAAACTGTTTTTT
CASSAGTVATNEKLFF
>TRBD1|-|TRBJ2-7|TRBV6-5
TGTGCCAGCAGTTACTCGGGGACAGGGTTTTACGAGCAGTACTTC
CASSYSGTGFYEQYF
>TRBD1|-|TRBJ1-6|TRBV7-2
TGTGCCAGCAGCTTTAGGCAGGGGGCTATTTCACCCCTCCACTTT
CASSFRQGAISPLHF
>TRBD1|-|TRBJ1-2|TRBV6-5
TGTGCCAGCAGTACTCAAGGACAGGGGAACTATGGCTACACCTTC
CASSTQGQGNYGYTF
>-|-|TRBJ1-2|TRBV19
TGTGCCAGTAGTATAGAAACAGGAGAAGGCTATGGCTACACCTTC
CASSIETGEGYGYTF
>-|-|TRBJ2-2|TRBV5-1
TGCGCCAGCAGGGGGCGCGGATGGGGCACCGGGGAGCTGTTTTTT
CASRGRGWGTGELFF
>TRBD2|-|TRBJ2-1|TRBV20-1
TGCAGTGCTAGCCCCGGACTAGTGCAGTTCTTC
CSASPGLVQFF
>-|-|TRBJ2-7|TRBV6-2/TRBV6-3
TGTGCCAGCAGTACAGACCCCTACGAGCAGTACTTC
CASSTDPYEQYF
>TRBD1|-|TRBJ1-1|TRBV19
TGTGCCAGTCGGACAGGGGATAGGAACACTGAAGCTTTCTTT
CASRTGDRNTEAFF
>TRBD1|-|TRBJ1-1|TRBV7-9
TGTGCCAGCAGCCAAAGACAGGGATTCACTGAAGCTTTCTTT
CASSQRQGFTEAFF
>TRBD2|once|TRBJ2-5|TRBV19
TGTGCCAGTAGTCGGTCCCCGGGACTAGCGGTGGAGACCCAGTACTTC
CASSRSPGLAVETQYF